This is a list of T cell receptor beta chains from one sample in a study of T cell responses to AZD1222 COVID-19 vaccine. This table comes from immunoSEQ multiplex PCR, and its TCRdb copy is limited to in-frame clones, with some not included. The sample has approximately 93,000 clones, 89% seen once. The sample was peripheral blood, taken 28 days after the second AZD1222 dose. These receptors were collected from an adult who received the AZD1222 COVID-19 vaccine. CDR3s include the opening cysteine and the closing phenylalanine or tryptophan. A D gene is named only where the DNA matches it firmly.

v_gene	d_gene	CDR3aa
TRBV5-6	.	CASSFLESSYEQYF
TRBV7-3	.	CASSPGTPPYEQYF
TRBV4-1	TRBD1	CASSQTGTENQPQHF
TRBV5-6	TRBD1	CASSPWTGGNTEAFF
TRBV12-3/TRBV12-4	.	CASRPIGKNIQYF
TRBV19	.	CASSIDRGSYEQYF
TRBV19	.	CASSIGTRGGNTEAFF
TRBV5-5	TRBD1	CASSWDRGQPQHF
TRBV4-2	TRBD2	CASSQVGGRGASNEQFF
TRBV6-5	.	CASSYWQLMNTEAFF
TRBV6-4	TRBD1	CASSVLDRGYTEAFF
TRBV7-2	.	CASSLTDTDTQYF
TRBV29-1	TRBD1	CSVEVTGDEKLFF